Listed below are T cell receptor beta chains from one sample, sequenced in a study of blood T cells in healthy people across ages. MiXCR was run by TCRdb on the 5' RACE reads, yielding one entry per CDR3 protein. The sample records about 780,000 distinct CDR3 sequences, about 47% being singletons. Sequences were obtained from blood. Receptors were obtained from an older man in good health. Each CDR3 is given with its conserved first and last residue. A D gene is named only where the DNA matches it firmly. Part of the rows lack a size; the others show once, few, many or a class for expanded clones.

TRBJ2-5,-,-,TRBV20-1,CSAAAGDVSQETQYF,TGCAGTGCTGCCGCAGGGGATGTGTCGCAAGAGACCCAGTACTTC
TRBJ1-1,-,-,TRBV29-1,CSVAQGRLSTEAFF,TGCAGCGTTGCGCAGGGGAGATTGAGCACTGAAGCTTTCTTT
TRBJ2-3,TRBD2,few,TRBV7-3,CASSRTSGRAIDTQYF,TGTGCCAGCAGCCGGACTAGCGGGAGGGCCATAGATACGCAGTATTTT
TRBJ1-4,-,-,TRBV7-8,CASIKGVFGDQSEKLFF,TGTGCCAGCATTAAGGGGGTTTTTGGGGACCAAAGCGAAAAACTGTTTTTT
TRBJ1-2,-,-,TRBV27,CASSLEGTRAYNYGYTF,TGTGCCAGCAGTTTAGAGGGCACCCGGGCCTACAACTATGGCTACACCTTC
TRBJ2-7,-,-,TRBV7-3,CASSEASRANEQYF,TGTGCCAGCAGCGAGGCTAGCCGTGCCAATGAGCAGTACTTC
TRBJ1-6,-,-,TRBV7-2,CASSLVQGGDSPLHF,TGTGCCAGCAGCTTAGTGCAGGGTGGGGATTCACCCCTCCACTTT
TRBJ2-6,-,few,TRBV5-1,CASSLNPRSSGANVLTF,TGCGCCAGCAGCTTGAATCCCCGGAGCTCTGGGGCCAACGTCCTGACTTTC
TRBJ1-1,TRBD1,-,TRBV20-1,CSARGGRGLFTEAFF,TGCAGTGCTAGAGGGGGCAGGGGGCTTTTCACTGAAGCTTTCTTT
TRBJ2-3,TRBD2,-,TRBV7-3,CASSSLAGGRADTQYF,TGTGCCAGCAGCTCACTAGCGGGAGGGCGAGCAGATACGCAGTATTTT
TRBJ2-2,-,few,TRBV28,CASSFVQLPGELFF,TGTGCCAGCAGTTTCGTCCAGTTGCCCGGGGAGCTGTTTTTT